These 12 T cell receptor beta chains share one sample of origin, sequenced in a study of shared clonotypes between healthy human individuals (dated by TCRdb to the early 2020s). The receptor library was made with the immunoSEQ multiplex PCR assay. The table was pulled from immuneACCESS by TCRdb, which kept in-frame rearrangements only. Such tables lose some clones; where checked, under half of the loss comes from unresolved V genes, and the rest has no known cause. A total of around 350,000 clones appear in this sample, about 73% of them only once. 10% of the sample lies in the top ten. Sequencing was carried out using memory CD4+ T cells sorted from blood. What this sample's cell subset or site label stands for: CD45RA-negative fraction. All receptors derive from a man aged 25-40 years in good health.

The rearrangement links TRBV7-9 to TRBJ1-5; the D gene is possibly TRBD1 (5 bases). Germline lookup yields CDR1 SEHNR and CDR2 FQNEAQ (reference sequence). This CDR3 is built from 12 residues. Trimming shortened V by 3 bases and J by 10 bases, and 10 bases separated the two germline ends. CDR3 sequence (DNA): TGTGCCAGCAGCTTTGGGACCCAACCCCAGCATTTT. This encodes CASSFGTQPQHF.

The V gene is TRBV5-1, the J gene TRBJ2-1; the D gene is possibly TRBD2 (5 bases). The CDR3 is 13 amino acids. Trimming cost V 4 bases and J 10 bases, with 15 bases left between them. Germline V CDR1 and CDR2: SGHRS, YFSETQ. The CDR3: CASSLRTGTEQFF. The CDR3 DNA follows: TGCGCCAGCAGCCTCAGGACTGGAACGGAGCAGTTCTTC. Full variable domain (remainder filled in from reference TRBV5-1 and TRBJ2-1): KAGVTQTPRYLIKTRGQQVTLSCSPISGHRSVSWYQQTPGQGLQFLFEYFSETQRNKGNFPGRFSGRQFSNSRSEMNVSTLELGDSALYLCASSLRTGTEQFFGPGTRLTVL.

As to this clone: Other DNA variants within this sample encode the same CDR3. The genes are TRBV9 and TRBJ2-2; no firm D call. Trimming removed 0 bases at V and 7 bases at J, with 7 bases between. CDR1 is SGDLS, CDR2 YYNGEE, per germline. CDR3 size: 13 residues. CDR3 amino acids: CASSVVLGGELFF. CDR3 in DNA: TGTGCCAGCAGCGTAGTCTTGGGCGGGGAGCTGTTTTTT.

For the CDR3, the DNA is TGTGCCAGCAGCCGGGACGATGGCTACACCTTC. Translating gives CASSRDDGYTF. This chain links TRBV28 with TRBJ1-2, with D possibly TRBD1 on 5 matching bases. V lost 6 bases to trimming and J lost 6 bases, with 8 bases between them. The CDR3 runs to 11 residues. Germline lookup yields CDR1 MDHEN and CDR2 SYDVKM.

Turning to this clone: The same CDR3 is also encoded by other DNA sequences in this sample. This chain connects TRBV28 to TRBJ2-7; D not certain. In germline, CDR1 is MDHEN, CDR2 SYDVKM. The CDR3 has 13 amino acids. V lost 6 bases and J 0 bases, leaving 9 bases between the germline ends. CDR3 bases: TGTGCCAGCAGCCTTCCTCCCTCCTACGAGCAGTACTTC. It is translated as CASSLPPSYEQYF.

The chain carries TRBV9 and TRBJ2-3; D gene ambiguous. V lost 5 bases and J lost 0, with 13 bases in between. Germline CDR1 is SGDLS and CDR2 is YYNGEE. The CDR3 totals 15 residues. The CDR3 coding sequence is TGTGCCAGCAGTGCATTGGAAGGGAGCACAGATACGCAGTATTTT. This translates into CASSALEGSTDTQYF.

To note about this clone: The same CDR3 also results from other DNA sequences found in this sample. The CDR3 reads CASSLYRGSYEQYF. The CDR3, as DNA: TGTGCCAGCAGCTTATACAGGGGCTCCTACGAGCAGTACTTC. J is TRBJ2-7 and V is TRBV11-2; 7 bases are a match to TRBD1. Germline-derived CDR1 and CDR2 are SGHAT and FQNNGV. V dropped 2 bases and J dropped 0; count of bases not matched to a gene: 1. The CDR3 loop spans 14 amino acids.

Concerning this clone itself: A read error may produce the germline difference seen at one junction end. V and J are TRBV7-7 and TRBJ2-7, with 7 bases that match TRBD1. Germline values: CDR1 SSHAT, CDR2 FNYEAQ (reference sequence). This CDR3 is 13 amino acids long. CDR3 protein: CASSRDRFYEQYF. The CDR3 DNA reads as TGTGCTAGCAGCCGGGACAGATTCTACGAGCAGTACTTC.

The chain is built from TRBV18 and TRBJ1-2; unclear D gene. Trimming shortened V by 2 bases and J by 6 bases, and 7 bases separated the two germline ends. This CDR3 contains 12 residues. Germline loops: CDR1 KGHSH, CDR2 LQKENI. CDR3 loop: CASSPSADGYTF. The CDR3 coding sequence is TGTGCCAGCTCACCATCCGCAGATGGCTACACCTTC.

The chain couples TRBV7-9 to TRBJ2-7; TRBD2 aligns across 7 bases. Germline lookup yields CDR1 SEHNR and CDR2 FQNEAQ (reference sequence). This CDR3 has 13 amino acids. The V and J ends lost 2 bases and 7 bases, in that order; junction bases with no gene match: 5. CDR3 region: CASSLQSGGEQYF. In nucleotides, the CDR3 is TGTGCCAGCAGCTTACAATCCGGGGGGGAGCAGTACTTC.

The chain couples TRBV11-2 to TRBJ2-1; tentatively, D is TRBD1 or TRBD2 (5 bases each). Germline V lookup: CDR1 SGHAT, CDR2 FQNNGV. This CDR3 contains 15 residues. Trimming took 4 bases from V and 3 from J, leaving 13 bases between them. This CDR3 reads CASSWGTGNYNEQFF. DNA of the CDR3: TGTGCCAGCAGCTGGGGGACCGGGAACTACAATGAGCAGTTCTTC.

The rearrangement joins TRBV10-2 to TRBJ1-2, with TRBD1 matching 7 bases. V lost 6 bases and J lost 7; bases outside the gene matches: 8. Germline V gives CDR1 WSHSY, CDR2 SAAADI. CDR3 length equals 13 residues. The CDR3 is CASRGTVFGGYTF. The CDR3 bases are TGCGCCAGCAGGGGGACAGTGTTTGGTGGCTACACCTTC.